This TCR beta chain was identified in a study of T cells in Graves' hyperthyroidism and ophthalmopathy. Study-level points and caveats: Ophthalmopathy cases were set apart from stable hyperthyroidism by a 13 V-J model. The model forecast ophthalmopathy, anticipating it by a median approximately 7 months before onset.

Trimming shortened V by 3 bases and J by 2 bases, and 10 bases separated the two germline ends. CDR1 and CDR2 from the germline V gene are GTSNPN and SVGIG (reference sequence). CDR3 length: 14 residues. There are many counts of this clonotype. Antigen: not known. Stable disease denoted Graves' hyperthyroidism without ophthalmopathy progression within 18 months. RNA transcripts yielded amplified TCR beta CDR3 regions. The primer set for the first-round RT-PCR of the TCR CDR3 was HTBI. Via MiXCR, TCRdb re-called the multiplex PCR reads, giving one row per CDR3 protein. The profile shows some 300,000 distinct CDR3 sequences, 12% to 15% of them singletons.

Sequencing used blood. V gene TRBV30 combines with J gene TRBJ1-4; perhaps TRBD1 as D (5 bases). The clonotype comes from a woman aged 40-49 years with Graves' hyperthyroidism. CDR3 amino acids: CAWRAGRTNEKLFF. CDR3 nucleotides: TGTGCCTGGAGGGCAGGGCGGACTAATGAAAAACTGTTTTTT.